A selection of T cell receptor beta chains follows, all from one sample in a study of cytomegalovirus exposure and HLA in healthy donors. The method was immunoSEQ multiplex PCR; TCRdb's version includes in-frame clones alone and lacks a portion of them. Its clone listing holds some 200,000 clones. Specimen: PBMCs. The receptors originated from a woman between 18 and 29 years old in good health and CMV-seropositive. The CDR3 runs from the conserved cysteine through the conserved F or W. Each record gives: J gene, V gene, D gene, CDR3 DNA, CDR3 protein. D genes are given only for firm matches.

TRBJ2-7 | TRBV7-8 | NA | TGTGCCAGCAGCGTGTCAATCTCCTACGAGCAGTACTTC | CASSVSISYEQYF
TRBJ2-7 | TRBV5-8 | NA | TGTGCCAGCAGCCTACATTCGGGGATGAGCGAGCAGTACTTC | CASSLHSGMSEQYF
TRBJ1-4 | TRBV18 | NA | TGTGCCAGCTCGAAGACAGGAAATGAAAAACTGTTTTTT | CASSKTGNEKLFF
TRBJ2-3 | TRBV2 | TRBD1 | TGTGCCAGCAGTGGACAGGGGATTTTTACTAGCACAGATACGCAGTATTTT | CASSGQGIFTSTDTQYF
TRBJ1-2 | TRBV15 | NA | TGTGCCACCAGCAGAGAGGAAGGGGATGGCTACACCTTC | CATSREEGDGYTF
TRBJ2-7 | TRBV27 | NA | TGTGCCAGCAGTCCTGCAGGGGTCGAGCAGTACTTC | CASSPAGVEQYF
TRBJ2-1 | TRBV5-5 | NA | TGTGCCAGCAGCTTTAACGGCGGGCCGAGCTCCTACAATGAGCAGTTCTTC | CASSFNGGPSSYNEQFF
TRBJ2-7 | TRBV12-5 | TRBD1 | TGTGCTAGTGGTTTGGGGCAGGGGGCACCCTTCGAGCAGTACTTC | CASGLGQGAPFEQYF
TRBJ2-1 | TRBV4-1 | NA | TGCGCCAGCAGCCAAGACTTCCAAGGAGGGGGCATATTCAATGAGCAGTTCTTC | CASSQDFQGGGIFNEQFF
TRBJ2-2 | TRBV7-3 | NA | TGTGCCAGCAGCTTACGTCAGGGTCTGGACACCGGGGAGCTGTTTTTT | CASSLRQGLDTGELFF
TRBJ1-1 | TRBV28 | NA | TGTGCCAGCAGTTTTCCATTAGAGGGCACTGAAGCTTTCTTT | CASSFPLEGTEAFF
TRBJ1-1 | TRBV12-5 | NA | TGTGCTAGTGGTTTGGTACTAGTCCCGGGGGGTCACACTGAAGCTTTCTTT | CASGLVLVPGGHTEAFF
TRBJ2-6 | TRBV19 | TRBD2 | TGTGCCAGTAGTCGGGGGGTCACACTCTCTGGGGCCAACGTCCTGACTTTC | CASSRGVTLSGANVLTF
TRBJ1-1 | TRBV2 | NA | TGTGCCAGCAGTGAACGGAGGACTGAAGCTTTCTTT | CASSERRTEAFF
TRBJ1-2 | TRBV6-5 | NA | TGTGCCAGCAGTTACTCGAGGTACAGGGATGGCTACACCTTC | CASSYSRYRDGYTF
TRBJ2-3 | TRBV11-3 | TRBD1 | TGTGCCAGCAGCTTATTGAGGGACAGAAACACAGATACGCAGTATTTT | CASSLLRDRNTDTQYF
TRBJ2-7 | TRBV5-6 | NA | TGTGCCAGCAGCTTGGCAGGGGAACCCTACGAGCAGTACTTC | CASSLAGEPYEQYF
TRBJ1-2 | TRBV7-2 | TRBD1 | TGTGCCAGCAGCGCCGAACAGGGGGTGAACTATGGCTACACCTTC | CASSAEQGVNYGYTF
TRBJ2-7 | TRBV4-3 | NA | TGCGCCAGCAGCCAAAATAACCGGGGGGCATACGAGCAGTACTTC | CASSQNNRGAYEQYF
TRBJ2-2 | TRBV9 | TRBD2 | TGTGCCAGCAGCCGGATGGGATCGGGACTAGCGGGGGGATTCACCGGGGAGCTGTTTTTT | CASSRMGSGLAGGFTGELFF
TRBJ2-1 | TRBV4-3 | NA | TGCGCCAGCAGCCGAGACTACAGCTACAATGAGCAGTTCTTC | CASSRDYSYNEQFF
TRBJ1-1 | TRBV7-8 | TRBD1 | TGTGCCAGCAGCTTAGGTGAGGGTCAGGGGGACACTGAAGCTTTCTTT | CASSLGEGQGDTEAFF
TRBJ2-5 | TRBV5-6 | NA | TGTGCCAGCAGCTTGTCAGGTTCCCAAGAGACCCAGTACTTC | CASSLSGSQETQYF
TRBJ2-5 | TRBV5-6 | NA | TGTGCCAGCAGCCTCCAAGAGACCCAGTACTTC | CASSLQETQYF
TRBJ2-2 | TRBV4-3 | TRBD2 | TGCGCCAGCAGCCAAGATAGGGTAGCGGGGGGGATTTCGAACACCGGGGAGCTGTTTTTT | CASSQDRVAGGISNTGELFF
TRBJ2-3 | TRBV19 | NA | TGTGCCAGTAGTATTATCAGTAGCACAGATACGCAGTATTTT | CASSIISSTDTQYF
TRBJ2-1 | TRBV27 | TRBD1 | TGTGCCAGCAGGACCCCTTCCGGGACAGGGTACAATGAGCAGTTCTTC | CASRTPSGTGYNEQFF
TRBJ1-1 | TRBV5-1 | NA | TGCGCCAGCAGCTCAGAAAGTTTGAACACTGAAGCTTTCTTT | CASSSESLNTEAFF
TRBJ1-1 | TRBV7-9 | NA | TGTGCCAGCAGCCCGGAAACACAGGGTAACGAAGCTTTCTTT | CASSPETQGNEAFF
TRBJ1-1 | TRBV11-2 | TRBD1 | TGTGCCAGCAGCTTTGTTACAGGGGGCGCGAACACTGAAGCTTTCTTT | CASSFVTGGANTEAFF
TRBJ2-1 | TRBV5-1 | TRBD2 | TGCGCCAGCAGCTCACCGGGACTAGCGTACAATGAGCAGTTCTTC | CASSSPGLAYNEQFF
TRBJ2-2 | TRBV19 | NA | TGTGCCAGTAGTCTCCCGGACAGAAACACCGGGGAGCTGTTTTTT | CASSLPDRNTGELFF
TRBJ2-5 | TRBV15 | NA | TGTGCCACCAGTCTGCCACCCCTCAGGGAGACCCAGTACTTC | CATSLPPLRETQYF
TRBJ2-5 | TRBV7-8 | TRBD2 | TGTGCCAGCAGCTCAACAGAGATAGCGGGAGTTGAGACCCAGTACTTC | CASSSTEIAGVETQYF
TRBJ2-7 | TRBV7-2 | NA | TGTGCCAGCAGCTTAGCGCGAGGTATTATCGAGCAGTACTTC | CASSLARGIIEQYF
TRBJ1-5 | TRBV30 | NA | TGTGCCTGGAACCGGGGGAGTAGCAATCAGCCCCAGCATTTT | CAWNRGSSNQPQHF
TRBJ1-6 | TRBV2 | NA | TGTGCCAGCAGTGAAGACAGGATGAAAAGTTCACCCCTCCACTTT | CASSEDRMKSSPLHF
TRBJ2-5 | TRBV7-6 | TRBD2 | TGTGCCAGCAGCTTAAGCGCGGGGGGGCGGCAAGAGACCCAGTACTTC | CASSLSAGGRQETQYF
TRBJ2-3 | TRBV27 | NA | TGTGCCAGCAGTTTCCTAAGCACAGATACGCAGTATTTT | CASSFLSTDTQYF
TRBJ2-3 | TRBV5-1 | NA | TGCGCCAGCAGCTTGGGCGGGATCGGTGATACGCAGTATTTT | CASSLGGIGDTQYF
TRBJ2-5 | TRBV7-6 | TRBD1 | TGTGCCAGCAGCTTAGCCACAGGGGGCCAAGAGACCCAGTACTTC | CASSLATGGQETQYF
TRBJ2-5 | TRBV29-1 | NA | TGCAGCGTTGGATTGTCAGGGATTATTGGAGAGACCCAGTACTTC | CSVGLSGIIGETQYF
TRBJ2-7 | TRBV7-6 | NA | TGTGCCAGCAGCTTAGGTTCGGGAGTTGGTTCCTACGAGCAGTACTTC | CASSLGSGVGSYEQYF
TRBJ2-5 | TRBV5-4 | NA | TGTGCCAGCAGCTTGGCCAGCGCAGGGTTAGAGACCCAGTACTTC | CASSLASAGLETQYF
TRBJ2-7 | TRBV5-1 | NA | TGCGCCAGCAGCCTACGCAGGGGTTCCTACGAGCAGTACTTC | CASSLRRGSYEQYF
TRBJ2-1 | TRBV4-2 | TRBD2 | TGTGCCAGCAGCCAGGAGCGGGGGGGCCAGGATGAGCAGTTCTTC | CASSQERGGQDEQFF
TRBJ1-1 | TRBV15 | TRBD1 | TGTGCCACCAGCAGACCGGGACAGGATTTGAACACTGAAGCTTTCTTT | CATSRPGQDLNTEAFF
TRBJ1-1 | TRBV7-6 | NA | TGTGCCAGCAGCTCATCAGGGATAGCTGAAGCTTTCTTT | CASSSSGIAEAFF
TRBJ1-1 | TRBV29-1 | NA | TGCAGCGTTGAGGGGTTACAGGGGAACACTGAAGCTTTCTTT | CSVEGLQGNTEAFF
TRBJ2-7 | TRBV18 | TRBD2 | TGTGCCAGCTCACCACAGGGAGGGTACGAGCAGTACTTC | CASSPQGGYEQYF
TRBJ2-5 | TRBV4-1 | NA | TGCGCCAGCAGCCAAGTGGGGCGGAGCGTGGAGACCCAGTACTTC | CASSQVGRSVETQYF
TRBJ2-7 | TRBV19 | NA | TGTGCCAGTAGTATCAAGAGCTCCTACGAGCAGTACTTC | CASSIKSSYEQYF
TRBJ2-1 | TRBV7-2 | NA | TGTGCCAGCAGCCCTACGGGAACGTTGTGGAATGAGCAGTTCTTC | CASSPTGTLWNEQFF
TRBJ2-1 | TRBV5-4 | NA | TGTGCCAGCAGCTTGTCTGCGAGTAACAATGAGCAGTTCTTC | CASSLSASNNEQFF
TRBJ1-5 | TRBV19 | TRBD1 | TGTGCCAGTACCCGCCAGGGGGGCAATCAGCCCCAGCATTTT | CASTRQGGNQPQHF